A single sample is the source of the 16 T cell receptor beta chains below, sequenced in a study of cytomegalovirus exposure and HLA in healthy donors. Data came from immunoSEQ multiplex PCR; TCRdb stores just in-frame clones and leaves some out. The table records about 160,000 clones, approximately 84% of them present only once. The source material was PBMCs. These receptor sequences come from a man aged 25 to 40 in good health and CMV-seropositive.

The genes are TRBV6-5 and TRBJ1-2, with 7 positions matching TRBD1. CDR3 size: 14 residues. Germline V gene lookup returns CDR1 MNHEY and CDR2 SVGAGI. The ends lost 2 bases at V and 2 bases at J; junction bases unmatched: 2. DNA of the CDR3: TGTGCCAGCAGTTACGGGACAGCCAACTATGGCTACACCTTC. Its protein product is CASSYGTANYGYTF.

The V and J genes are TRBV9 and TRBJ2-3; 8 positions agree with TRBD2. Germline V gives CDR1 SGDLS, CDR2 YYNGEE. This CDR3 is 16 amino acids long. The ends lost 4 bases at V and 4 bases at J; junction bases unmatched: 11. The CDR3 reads CASSPGGSGAADTQYF. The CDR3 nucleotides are TGTGCCAGCAGCCCAGGAGGTAGCGGGGCGGCAGATACGCAGTATTTT.

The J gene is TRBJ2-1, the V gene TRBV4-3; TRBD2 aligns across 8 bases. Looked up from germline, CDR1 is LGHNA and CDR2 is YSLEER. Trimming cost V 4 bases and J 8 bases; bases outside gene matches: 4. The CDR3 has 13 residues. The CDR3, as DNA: TGCGCCAGCAGCCGAGAACTAGCGGATGAGCAGTTCTTC. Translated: CASSRELADEQFF.

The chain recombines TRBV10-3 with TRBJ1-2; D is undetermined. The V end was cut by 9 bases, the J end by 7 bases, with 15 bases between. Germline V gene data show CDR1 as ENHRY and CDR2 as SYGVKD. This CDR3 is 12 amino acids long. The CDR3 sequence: CAIDVRRGGYTF. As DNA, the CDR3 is TGTGCCATAGATGTCCGGCGGGGTGGCTACACCTTC.

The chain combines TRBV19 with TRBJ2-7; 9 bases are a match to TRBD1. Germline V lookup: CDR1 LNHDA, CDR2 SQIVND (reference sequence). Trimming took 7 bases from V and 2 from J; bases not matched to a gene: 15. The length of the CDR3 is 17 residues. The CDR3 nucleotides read TGTGCCAGTATTCCCGACAGGGGGACCACTCTCCCCTACGAGCAGTACTTC. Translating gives CASIPDRGTTLPYEQYF. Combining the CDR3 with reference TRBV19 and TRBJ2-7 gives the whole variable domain DGGITQSPKYLFRKEGQNVTLSCEQNLNHDAMYWYRQDPGQGLRLIYYSQIVNDFQKGDIAEGYSVSREKKESFPLTVTSAQKNPTAFYLCASIPDRGTTLPYEQYFGPGTRLTVT.

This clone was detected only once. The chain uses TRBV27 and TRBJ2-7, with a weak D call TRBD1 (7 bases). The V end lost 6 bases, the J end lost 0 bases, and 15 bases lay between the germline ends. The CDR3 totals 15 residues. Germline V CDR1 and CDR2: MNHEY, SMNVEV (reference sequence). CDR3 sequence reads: CASSPDRTNSYEQYF. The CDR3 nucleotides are TGTGCCAGCAGCCCGGACAGGACTAACTCCTACGAGCAGTACTTC.

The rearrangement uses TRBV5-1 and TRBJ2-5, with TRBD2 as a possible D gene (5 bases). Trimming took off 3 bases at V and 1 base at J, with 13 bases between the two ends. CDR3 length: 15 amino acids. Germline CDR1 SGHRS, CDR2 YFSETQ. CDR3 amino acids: CASSWGRGAQETQYF. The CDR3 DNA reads TGCGCCAGCAGCTGGGGTCGGGGAGCCCAAGAGACCCAGTACTTC.

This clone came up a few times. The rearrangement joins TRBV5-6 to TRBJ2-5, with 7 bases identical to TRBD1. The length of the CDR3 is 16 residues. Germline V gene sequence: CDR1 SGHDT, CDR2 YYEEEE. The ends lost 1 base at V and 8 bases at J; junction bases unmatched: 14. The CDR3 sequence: CASSLWVTGSRDTQYF. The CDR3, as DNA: TGTGCCAGCAGCTTGTGGGTGACAGGGAGCAGAGATACCCAGTACTTC.

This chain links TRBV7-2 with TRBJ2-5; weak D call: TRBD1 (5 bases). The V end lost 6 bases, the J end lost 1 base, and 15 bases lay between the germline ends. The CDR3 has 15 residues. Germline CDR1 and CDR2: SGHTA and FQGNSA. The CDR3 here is CASSPRVAIQETQYF. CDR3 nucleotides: TGTGCCAGCAGTCCCAGGGTGGCGATCCAAGAGACCCAGTACTTC.

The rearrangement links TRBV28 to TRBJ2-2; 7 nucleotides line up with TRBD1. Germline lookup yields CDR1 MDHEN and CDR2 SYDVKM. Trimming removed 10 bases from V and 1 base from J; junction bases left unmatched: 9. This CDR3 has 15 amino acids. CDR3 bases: TGTGCCACCCTAGGGGGCGCGAGGAACACCGGGGAGCTGTTTTTT. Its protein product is CATLGGARNTGELFF.

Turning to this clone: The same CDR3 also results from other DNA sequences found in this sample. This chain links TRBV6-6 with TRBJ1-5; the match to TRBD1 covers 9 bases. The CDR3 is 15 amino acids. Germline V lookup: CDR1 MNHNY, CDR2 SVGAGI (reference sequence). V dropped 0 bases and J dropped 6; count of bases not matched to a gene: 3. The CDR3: CASSYSGQGGQPQHF. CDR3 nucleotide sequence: TGTGCCAGCAGTTACTCGGGACAGGGTGGTCAGCCCCAGCATTTT.

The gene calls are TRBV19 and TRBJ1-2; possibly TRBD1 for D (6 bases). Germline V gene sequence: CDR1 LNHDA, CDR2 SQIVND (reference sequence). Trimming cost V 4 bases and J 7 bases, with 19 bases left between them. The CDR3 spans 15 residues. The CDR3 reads CASSTALGGLGGYTF. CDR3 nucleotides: TGTGCCAGTAGTACCGCCCTCGGGGGGCTGGGTGGCTACACCTTC.

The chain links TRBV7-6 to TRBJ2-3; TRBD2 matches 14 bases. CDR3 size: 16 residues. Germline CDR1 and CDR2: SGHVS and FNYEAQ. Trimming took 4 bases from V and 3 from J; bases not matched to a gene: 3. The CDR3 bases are TGTGCCAGCAGCTCCGGGACTAGCGGGGGAACAGATACGCAGTATTTT. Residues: CASSSGTSGGTDTQYF.

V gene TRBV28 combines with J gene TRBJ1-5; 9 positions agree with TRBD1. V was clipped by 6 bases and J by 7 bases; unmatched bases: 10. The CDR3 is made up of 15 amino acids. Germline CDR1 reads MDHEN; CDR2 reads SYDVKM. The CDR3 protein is CASSDSGTGTQPQHF. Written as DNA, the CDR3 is TGTGCCAGCAGCGACTCCGGGACAGGGACACAGCCCCAGCATTTT.

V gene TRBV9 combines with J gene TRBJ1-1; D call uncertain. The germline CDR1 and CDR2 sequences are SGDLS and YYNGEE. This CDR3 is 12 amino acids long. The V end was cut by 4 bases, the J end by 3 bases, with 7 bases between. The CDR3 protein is CASSPRDTEAFF. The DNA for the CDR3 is TGTGCCAGCAGCCCCCGAGACACTGAAGCTTTCTTT.

As DNA, the CDR3 is TGTGCCAGTAGTATGGGGACAGGGGCCGGAGGCACTGAAGCTTTCTTT. Translated, it gives CASSMGTGAGGTEAFF. This chain links TRBV19 with TRBJ1-1; 10 nucleotides align to TRBD1. Trimming took 3 bases from V and 4 from J; bases not matched to a gene: 8. CDR1 is LNHDA, CDR2 SQIVND, per germline (reference sequence). The CDR3 has 16 residues.